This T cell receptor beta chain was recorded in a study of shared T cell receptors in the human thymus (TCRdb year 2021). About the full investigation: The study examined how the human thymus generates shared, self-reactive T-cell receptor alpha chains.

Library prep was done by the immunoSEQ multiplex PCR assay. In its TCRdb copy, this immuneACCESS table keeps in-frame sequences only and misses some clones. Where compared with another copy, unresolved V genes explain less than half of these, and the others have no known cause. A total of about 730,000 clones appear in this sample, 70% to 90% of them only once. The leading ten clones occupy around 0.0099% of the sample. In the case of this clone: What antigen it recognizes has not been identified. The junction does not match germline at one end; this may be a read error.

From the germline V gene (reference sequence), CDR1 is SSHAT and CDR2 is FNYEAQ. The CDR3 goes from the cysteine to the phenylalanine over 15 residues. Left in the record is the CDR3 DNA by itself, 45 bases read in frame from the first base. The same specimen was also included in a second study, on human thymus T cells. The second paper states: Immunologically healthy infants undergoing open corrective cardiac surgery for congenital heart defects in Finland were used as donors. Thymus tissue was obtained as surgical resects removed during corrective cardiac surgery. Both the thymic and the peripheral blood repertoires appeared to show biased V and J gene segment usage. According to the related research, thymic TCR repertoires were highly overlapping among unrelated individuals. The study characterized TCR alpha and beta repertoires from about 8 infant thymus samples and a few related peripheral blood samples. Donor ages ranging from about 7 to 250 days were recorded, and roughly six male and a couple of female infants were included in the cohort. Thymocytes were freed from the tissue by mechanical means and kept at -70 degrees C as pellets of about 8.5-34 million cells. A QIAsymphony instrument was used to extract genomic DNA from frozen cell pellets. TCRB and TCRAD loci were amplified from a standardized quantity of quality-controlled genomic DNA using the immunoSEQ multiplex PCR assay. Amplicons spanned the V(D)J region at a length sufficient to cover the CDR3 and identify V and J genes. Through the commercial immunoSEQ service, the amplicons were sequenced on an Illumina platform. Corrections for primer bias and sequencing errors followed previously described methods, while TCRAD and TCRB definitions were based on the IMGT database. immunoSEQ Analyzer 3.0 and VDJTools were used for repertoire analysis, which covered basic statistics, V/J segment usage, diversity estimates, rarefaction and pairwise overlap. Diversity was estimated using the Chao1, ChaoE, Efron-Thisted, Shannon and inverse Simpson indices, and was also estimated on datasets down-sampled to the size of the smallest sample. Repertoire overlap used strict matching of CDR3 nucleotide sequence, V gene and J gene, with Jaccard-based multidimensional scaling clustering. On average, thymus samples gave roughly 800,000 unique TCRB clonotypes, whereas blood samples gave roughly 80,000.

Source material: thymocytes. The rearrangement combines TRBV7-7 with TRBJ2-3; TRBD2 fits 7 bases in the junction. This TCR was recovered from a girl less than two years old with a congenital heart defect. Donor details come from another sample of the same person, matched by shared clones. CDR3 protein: CASSLTGTKTDTQYF. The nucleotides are TGTGCTAGCAGCTTAACCGGGACTAAAACAGATACGCAGTATTTT. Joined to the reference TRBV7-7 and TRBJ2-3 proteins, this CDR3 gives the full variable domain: GAGVSQSPRYKVTKRGQDVTLRCDPISSHATLYWYQQALGQGPEFLTYFNYEAQPDKSGLPSDRFSAERPEGSISTLTIQRTEQRDSAMYRCASSLTGTKTDTQYFGPGTRLTVL.